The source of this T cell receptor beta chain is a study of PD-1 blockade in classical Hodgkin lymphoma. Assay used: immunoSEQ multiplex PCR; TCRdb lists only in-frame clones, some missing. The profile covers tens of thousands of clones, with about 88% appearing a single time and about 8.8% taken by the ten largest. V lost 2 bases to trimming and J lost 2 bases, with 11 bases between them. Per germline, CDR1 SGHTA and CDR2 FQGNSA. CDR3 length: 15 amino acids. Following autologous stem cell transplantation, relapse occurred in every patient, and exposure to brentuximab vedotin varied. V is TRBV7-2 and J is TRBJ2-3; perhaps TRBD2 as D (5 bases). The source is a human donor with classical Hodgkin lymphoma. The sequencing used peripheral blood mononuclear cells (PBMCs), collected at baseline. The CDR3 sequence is CASSLKAALTDTQYF. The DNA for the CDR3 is TGTGCCAGCAGCTTAAAAGCGGCCCTCACAGATACGCAGTATTTT.